These 27 T cell receptor beta chains originate from one sample sequenced in a study of blood T cell repertoires in COVID-19. Clones were sequenced by immunoSEQ multiplex PCR, and TCRdb holds only the in-frame ones, with some missing. The sample holds 70,000 to 80,000 clones, under 95% seen once. Sequenced sample: peripheral blood. These receptors came from a human donor in a cohort sampled during active COVID-19.

As for this clone: No DNA is shown, since the ends of the CDR3 on it are uncertain; the CDR3 is the one TCRdb lists. V is TRBV5-1 and J is TRBJ1-1; the table calls TRBD1, which could not be checked here. Including both end residues, the CDR3 is 13 amino acids long. Looked up from germline, CDR1 is SGHRS and CDR2 is YFSETQ. The CDR3 here is CASSFGQGAFLFF.

The chain employs TRBV7-2 and TRBJ2-7, with D possibly TRBD1 on 6 matching bases. The CDR3 runs 14 residues. V dropped 10 bases and J dropped 3 bases, with 19 bases sitting between them. Germline CDR1 and CDR2: SGHTA and FQGNSA. The CDR3 nucleotides read TGTGCCACCCTCCCAGGGGAGTGGGGCTACGAGCAGTACTTC. This encodes CATLPGEWGYEQYF.

The V call is TRBV29-1, the J call TRBJ1-3; no reliable D call. Germline CDR1 reads SQVTM; CDR2 reads ANQGSEA. V lost 7 bases and J lost 3, with 19 bases in between. The CDR3 sequence is 15 residues long. The CDR3 spells CSALGAGKGGNTIYF. The CDR3 DNA is TGCAGCGCCTTAGGCGCGGGAAAGGGTGGAAACACCATATATTTT.

V gene TRBV9 combines with J gene TRBJ1-4; 7 nucleotides match TRBD1. Germline V lookup: CDR1 SGDLS, CDR2 YYNGEE. There are 15 residues in the CDR3. After removal of 3 bases from V and 7 bases from J, the junction contained 9 bases not matched to a gene. The DNA for the CDR3 is TGTGCCAGCAGCGCCAGGGGGGAGGCTCCTGAAAAACTGTTTTTT. Protein product: CASSARGEAPEKLFF.

A few counts support this clone. This chain links TRBV5-4 with TRBJ2-3, with TRBD2 matching over 11 bases. J lost 6 bases, V lost 3 bases, and 6 bases had no gene match. Germline-derived CDR1 and CDR2 are SGHNT and YYREEE (reference sequence). This CDR3 has 15 residues. The chain's CDR3 is CASSSLAGVSDTQYF. CDR3 DNA: TGTGCCAGCAGCTCACTAGCGGGGGTGTCGGATACGCAGTATTTT.

The chain is built from TRBV2 and TRBJ1-1; TRBD1 aligns across 8 bases. The CDR3 extends over 13 amino acids. The V gene end was trimmed by 8 bases and the J gene end by 4 bases; junction bases not matched to a gene: 6. Germline V CDR1 and CDR2: SNHLY, FYNNEI. The CDR3 region has the DNA TGTGCCAGCCAGGGGGCGCGTGGCACTGAAGCTTTCTTT. Its protein is CASQGARGTEAFF.

The genes are TRBV7-9 and TRBJ1-5; 9 positions match TRBD1. The CDR3 runs 15 residues. J was trimmed by 6 bases and V by 4 bases; bases with no gene match: 7. Germline CDR1 reads SEHNR; CDR2 reads FQNEAQ (reference sequence). The CDR3 sequence: CASSSTGGYGQPQHF. DNA of the CDR3: TGTGCCAGCAGCTCGACAGGGGGATATGGTCAGCCCCAGCATTTT.

The chain joins TRBV6-5 to TRBJ1-2; a weak D match, TRBD1 (5 bases). The germline V gene encodes CDR1 MNHEY and CDR2 SVGAGI. CDR3 length: 12 residues. Trimming cost V 7 bases and J 5 bases, with 11 bases left between them. CDR3 amino acids: CASTPGGYGYTF. As DNA, the CDR3 is TGTGCCAGCACCCCGGGGGGTTATGGCTACACCTTC.

The chain has TRBV10-1 and TRBJ2-3; TRBD2 matches 7 bases. Germline CDR1 reads WNHNN; CDR2 reads SYGVQD (reference sequence). CDR3 size: 16 residues. V lost 0 bases to trimming and J lost 5 bases; unmatched junction nucleotides: 8. The CDR3 sequence is CASSESLRGSGDTQYF. As DNA, the CDR3 is TGCGCCAGCAGTGAGTCCCTGCGGGGGTCGGGAGATACGCAGTATTTT.

The table lists this clone with a count of one. This chain's CDR3 is CASNRDRNTEAFF. The CDR3 DNA is TGTGCCAGCAACAGGGACAGGAACACTGAAGCTTTCTTT. The V and J genes are TRBV2 and TRBJ1-1; 7 bases map to TRBD1. Per germline, CDR1 SNHLY and CDR2 FYNNEI. The ends lost 7 bases at V and 1 base at J; junction bases unmatched: 3. The CDR3 has 13 amino acids.

This clone was detected only once. The chain combines TRBV6-2 or TRBV6-3 with TRBJ1-5; D is uncertain. The V gene lost 3 bases and the J gene lost 0 bases, with 15 bases spanning the gap. Per germline, CDR1 MNHEY and CDR2 SVGEGT. The CDR3 length is 17 residues. This chain's CDR3 is CASSYMSGEYSNQPQHF. DNA for the CDR3: TGTGCCAGCAGTTATATGAGTGGAGAGTATAGCAATCAGCCCCAGCATTTT.

The genes are TRBV18 and TRBJ1-5; 8 positions match TRBD1. The CDR3 is made up of 21 amino acids. Trimming cost V 6 bases and J 0 bases; bases outside gene matches: 22. Germline lookup yields CDR1 KGHSH and CDR2 LQKENI. The CDR3 loop is CASSQFPALQGAANSNQPQHF. The CDR3 DNA reads TGTGCCAGCTCTCAATTCCCAGCACTCCAGGGGGCCGCAAATAGCAATCAGCCCCAGCATTTT.

The genes are TRBV6-5 and TRBJ1-2; 9 positions agree with TRBD1. The CDR3 consists of 14 residues. V was pared by 4 bases and J by 4 bases, with 4 bases of the junction left unmatched. The germline V gene encodes CDR1 MNHEY and CDR2 SVGAGI. The DNA for the CDR3 is TGTGCCAGCAGTTCCGGGGACAGGGCCTATGGCTACACCTTC. Amino acids: CASSSGDRAYGYTF.

The gene calls are TRBV7-2 and TRBJ1-1; D possibly corresponds to TRBD1 (5 bases). CDR1 and CDR2 from the germline V gene are SGHTA and FQGNSA. The CDR3 contains 13 residues. V was pared by 2 bases and J by 4 bases, with 8 bases between. The CDR3 is CASSLLGGTEAFF. CDR3 in DNA: TGTGCCAGCAGCTTATTGGGGGGCACTGAAGCTTTCTTT.

V gene TRBV6-5 combines with J gene TRBJ1-2; TRBD1 matches at 7 bases. J lost 7 bases, V lost 2 bases, and 4 bases had no gene match. This CDR3 region has 13 residues. Germline CDR1 reads MNHEY; CDR2 reads SVGAGI. For the CDR3, the DNA is TGTGCCAGCAGTTACGAGGGGGCGGTTGGCTACACCTTC. Residues: CASSYEGAVGYTF.

V usage is TRBV4-1 and J usage is TRBJ1-2; 7 positions match TRBD1. The CDR3 is made up of 16 amino acids. The V gene's germline CDR1 is MGHRA and CDR2 YSYEKL. Losses at the gene ends were 4 bases for V and 3 bases for J; bases not matched to a gene: 11. This chain's CDR3 is CASSLIPGQSYYGYTF. CDR3 nucleotide sequence: TGCGCCAGCAGCCTGATCCCGGGACAGAGTTACTATGGCTACACCTTC.

J is TRBJ1-6 and V is TRBV6-5; 8 nucleotides match TRBD1. The length of the CDR3 is 14 residues. Trimming cost V 5 bases and J 11 bases; bases outside gene matches: 8. In germline, CDR1 is MNHEY, CDR2 SVGAGI. As DNA, the CDR3 is TGTGCCAGCAGTATCGACAGGGGTCAGACACCCCTCCACTTT. Translated: CASSIDRGQTPLHF.

CDR3 region: CATSRDFGTGANYGYTF. CDR3 coding DNA: TGTGCCACCAGCAGAGATTTCGGGACAGGGGCTAACTATGGCTACACCTTC. The rearrangement uses TRBV15 and TRBJ1-2, with TRBD1 matching over 10 bases. The ends lost 0 bases at V and 0 bases at J; junction bases unmatched: 4. The CDR3 is 17 residues long. The germline CDR1 and CDR2 sequences are LNHNV and YYDKDF (reference sequence).

In its sample, this clone was seen a few times. The chain employs TRBV7-9 and TRBJ1-5; TRBD1 matches at 7 bases. Germline V gene data show CDR1 as SEHNR and CDR2 as FQNEAQ (reference sequence). The J segment lost 6 bases and the V segment lost 5 bases, leaving 7 bases of the junction unmatched. The CDR3 sequence is 14 residues long. This CDR3 reads CASSRAGGSQPQHF. The CDR3 region has the DNA TGTGCCAGCAGCCGAGCAGGGGGGAGTCAGCCCCAGCATTTT.

The rearrangement joins TRBV15 to TRBJ2-7, with 9 bases lining up with TRBD1. Losses at the gene ends were 0 bases for V and 5 bases for J; bases not matched to a gene: 5. Germline-derived CDR1 and CDR2 are LNHNV and YYDKDF (reference sequence). The length of the CDR3 is 15 residues. The chain's CDR3 is CATSRDYGTGNEQYF. The DNA of the CDR3 is TGTGCCACCAGCAGAGATTACGGGACAGGGAACGAGCAGTACTTC.

The chain has TRBV2 and TRBJ1-2; no firm D call. Trimming pared 7 bases from V and 7 bases from J, leaving 22 bases between. CDR3 length: 15 amino acids. Germline CDR1 is SNHLY and CDR2 is FYNNEI. CDR3 loop: CASNGVSVKGGGYTF. The CDR3 region has the DNA TGTGCCAGCAATGGGGTCAGCGTCAAGGGAGGTGGCTACACCTTC.

This chain links TRBV5-4 with TRBJ1-2; TRBD1 aligns across 8 bases. CDR1 is SGHNT and CDR2 is YYREEE in the germline V gene (reference sequence). Losses at the gene ends were 3 bases for V and 4 bases for J; bases not matched to a gene: 5. The CDR3 totals 14 residues. The CDR3 DNA sequence: TGTGCCAGCAGCTCGGACAGGGCCGGCTATGGCTACACCTTC. Amino acids: CASSSDRAGYGYTF.

This clone appeared a few times. The rearrangement links TRBV10-3 to TRBJ2-2; TRBD1 agrees at 7 bases. CDR1 is ENHRY, CDR2 SYGVKD, per germline. CDR3 length equals 14 residues. J gave up 7 bases and V 3 bases, and 5 bases lay outside the gene matches. This CDR3 reads CAISEGGEYGELFF. The CDR3 bases are TGTGCCATCAGTGAAGGGGGCGAGTACGGGGAGCTGTTTTTT.

The genes are TRBV19 and TRBJ1-3, with D possibly TRBD1 on 6 matching bases. Per germline, CDR1 LNHDA and CDR2 SQIVND (reference sequence). The CDR3 length is 14 residues. Trimming stripped 5 bases from V and 8 bases from J, with 16 bases between. The CDR3 nucleotides are TGTGCCAGTAGTTCGCAGGGGCAAGCGTACACCATATATTTT. This codes for CASSSQGQAYTIYF.

V and J are TRBV11-3 and TRBJ2-2, with D possibly matching TRBD1 (5 bases). V lost 5 bases and J lost 5, with 18 bases in between. Germline CDR1 is SGHNT and CDR2 is YENEEA. There are 16 residues in the CDR3. CDR3 nucleotide sequence: TGTGCCAGCAGCCCCGAGCGCAGGGAAGAGACCGGGGAGCTGTTTTTT. Protein sequence: CASSPERREETGELFF.

The chain employs TRBV20-1 and TRBJ2-7, with TRBD1 identical over 10 bases. CDR3 size: 14 residues. The V gene end was trimmed by 3 bases and the J gene end by 5 bases; junction bases not matched to a gene: 7. CDR1 DFQATT and CDR2 SNEGSKA come from the germline V gene (reference sequence). CDR3 bases: TGCAGTGCTAGTCGGGACAGGGGTTTCGACGAGCAGTACTTC. It encodes CSASRDRGFDEQYF.

This chain joins TRBV5-1 and TRBJ2-3, with TRBD2 as a possible D gene (5 bases). The V end lost 2 bases, the J end lost 4 bases, and 8 bases lay between the germline ends. Germline V lookup: CDR1 SGHRS, CDR2 YFSETQ. The CDR3 length is 13 residues. The CDR3 here is CASSFASPDTQYF. CDR3 sequence (DNA): TGCGCCAGCAGCTTCGCTAGCCCAGATACGCAGTATTTT.